The next 32 T cell receptor beta chains were all read from a single sample in a study of T cells in Graves' hyperthyroidism and ophthalmopathy. RNA transcripts yielded amplified TCR beta CDR3 regions. HTBI primers were used for first-round RT-PCR of the TCR CDR3. TCRdb called the multiplex PCR reads again in MiXCR, with one record for every CDR3 protein. The sample shows a few hundred thousand distinct CDR3 sequences, roughly 15% of them seen only once. What was sequenced was blood. These receptors were taken from a woman aged 40 to 49 with Graves' hyperthyroidism that later progressed to Graves' ophthalmopathy.

J is TRBJ2-2 and V is TRBV2; D unclear. V gave up 3 bases and J gave up 9 bases, with 11 bases separating them. The CDR3 is 13 amino acids. Germline V lookup: CDR1 SNHLY, CDR2 FYNNEI. As DNA, the CDR3 is TGTGCCAGCAGTGAGGAGTCTCTGAGGGAGCTGTTTTTT. Encoded protein: CASSEESLRELFF.

The chain has TRBV27 and TRBJ1-4, with D possibly being TRBD1 (5 bases). The V end lost 4 bases, the J end lost 2 bases, and 17 bases lay between the germline ends. CDR3 size: 17 residues. Germline-derived CDR1 and CDR2 are MNHEY and SMNVEV (reference sequence). The CDR3 protein is CASSSRGPPRTNEKLFF. In nucleotides, the CDR3 is TGTGCCAGCAGTTCCCGGGGCCCACCCCGGACTAATGAAAAACTGTTTTTT.

Note on this clonotype: An end of the junction differs from the germline gene, which may be a read error. This sequence joins TRBV9 and TRBJ2-1; no firm D call. The CDR3 is 13 amino acids. Looked up from germline, CDR1 is SGDLS and CDR2 is YYNGEE. The CDR3 loop reads CASSVGNVQQQFF. DNA for the CDR3: TGTGCCAGCAGTGTAGGGAATGTGCAGCAGCAGTTCTTC.

The sample holds many counts of this clonotype. The chain combines TRBV9 with TRBJ2-7; maybe TRBD1 (5 bases). V lost 2 bases, J lost 6 bases, and 15 bases lay in between. The CDR3 spans 14 residues. Germline assignment: CDR1 SGDLS and CDR2 YYNGEE. For the CDR3, the DNA is TGTGCCAGCAGCGTTTCAGGGTTAGAATCCGAGCAGTACTTC. Its protein product is CASSVSGLESEQYF.

The chain has TRBV6-1 and TRBJ2-1; the D gene could be TRBD1 or TRBD2 (5 bases each). Germline loops: CDR1 MNHNS, CDR2 SASEGT. CDR3 length equals 13 residues. V was clipped by 7 bases and J by 3 bases, with 10 bases between them. The CDR3 reads CASIRDGYNEQFF. The CDR3 DNA follows: TGTGCCAGCATCAGGGACGGCTACAATGAGCAGTTCTTC.

This clonotype was detected many times. V gene TRBV12-3 or TRBV12-4 combines with J gene TRBJ2-5; 8 bases fit TRBD2. V shed 3 bases, J shed 4 bases, and the junction held 4 bases outside the gene matches. The CDR3 has 14 residues. The CDR3 reads CASSFSGRGETQYF. CDR3 in DNA: TGTGCCAGCAGTTTCAGCGGGAGAGGAGAGACCCAGTACTTC.

The chain employs TRBV19 and TRBJ2-4, with TRBD2 matching 7 bases. Trimming took 5 bases from V and 7 from J; bases not matched to a gene: 5. There are 13 residues in the CDR3. From germline, CDR1 is LNHDA and CDR2 SQIVND (reference sequence). The DNA for the CDR3 is TGTGCCAGTAGTTGGGGGGGAGGCAACATTCAGTACTTC. Its protein product is CASSWGGGNIQYF.

This clonotype has just a few counts. The rearrangement links TRBV10-1 to TRBJ2-2, with TRBD1 identical over 7 bases. This CDR3 has 15 residues. V trimming: 3 bases; J trimming: 2 bases; junction bases outside the gene matches: 3. Germline-derived CDR1 and CDR2 are WNHNN and SYGVQD (reference sequence). The CDR3 DNA reads TGCGCCAGCAGTGAAGGGACAGCTAACACCGGGGAGCTGTTTTTT. This codes for CASSEGTANTGELFF.

At least ten counts were recorded for this clonotype. J is TRBJ1-6 and V is TRBV5-5; unclear D gene. CDR1 is SGHKS, CDR2 YYEKEE, per germline (reference sequence). V was pared by 0 bases and J by 7 bases, with 20 bases between. The CDR3 is 18 residues long. The CDR3 sequence is CASSLATGWRAWNSPLHF. The CDR3 DNA sequence: TGTGCCAGCAGCTTGGCCACCGGTTGGAGGGCTTGGAATTCACCCCTCCACTTT.

This clonotype was seen a handful of times. The chain links TRBV28 to TRBJ2-1, with D unresolved. V was clipped by 4 bases and J by 16 bases, with 14 bases between them. CDR1 is MDHEN, CDR2 SYDVKM, per germline. The CDR3 length is 11 residues. CDR3 DNA: TGTGCCAGCAGTTCCTCACCCCTTAGTTTCTTC. It encodes CASSSSPLSFF. Drawing the rest from reference TRBV28 and TRBJ2-1, the complete variable domain is DVKVTQSSRYLVKRTGEKVFLECVQDMDHENMFWYRQDPGLGLRLIYFSYDVKMKEKGDIPEGYSVSREKKERFSLILESASTNQTSMYLCASSSSPLSFFGPGTRLTVL.

This clonotype has ten or more counts. The V and J genes are TRBV6-1 and TRBJ2-1; 10 bases are shared with TRBD2. V gave up 3 bases and J gave up 3 bases; unmatched junction bases: 5. From germline, CDR1 is MNHNS and CDR2 SASEGT. CDR3 length: 16 amino acids. CDR3 DNA sequence: TGTGCCAGCAGTGATCCGGGGACTAGCGTCTACAATGAGCAGTTCTTC. It specifies CASSDPGTSVYNEQFF.

There are many counts of this clonotype. J is TRBJ2-2 and V is TRBV11-2; tentative D call: TRBD2 (6 bases). The CDR3 totals 17 residues. The V end lost 1 base, the J end lost 2 bases, and 14 bases lay between the germline ends. Germline CDR1 and CDR2: SGHAT and FQNNGV. The CDR3 reads CASSLGFSGENTGELFF. As DNA, the CDR3 is TGTGCCAGCAGCTTAGGTTTTAGCGGAGAAAACACCGGGGAGCTGTTTTTT. Full variable domain (outside the CDR3, taken from reference TRBV11-2 and TRBJ2-2): EAGVAQSPRYKIIEKRQSVAFWCNPISGHATLYWYQQILGQGPKLLIQFQNNGVVDDSQLPKDRFSAERLKGVDSTLKIQPAKLEDSAVYLCASSLGFSGENTGELFFGEGSRLTVL.

This clonotype was counted a few times. The chain has TRBV10-3 and TRBJ2-7; 10 bases are a match to TRBD1. There are 15 residues in the CDR3. In germline, CDR1 is ENHRY, CDR2 SYGVKD. V dropped 6 bases and J dropped 2; count of bases not matched to a gene: 7. For the CDR3, the DNA is TGTGCCATCAGGGGGGACAGGGGCGAGCCCTACGAGCAGTACTTC. Protein sequence: CAIRGDRGEPYEQYF.

A remark on this clonotype: This clone may be a read error of a much larger clone one base away. This CDR3 is CASSRGYGNSPRHF. The CDR3 DNA sequence: TGTGCCAGCAGCCGGGGCTACGGTAATTCACCCCGCCACTTT. The chain employs TRBV3-1 and TRBJ1-6; perhaps TRBD1 as D (5 bases). Germline V gene lookup returns CDR1 LGHDT and CDR2 YNNKEL (reference sequence). The CDR3 spans 14 residues.

In this sample, this clonotype turned up many times. The chain has TRBV7-8 and TRBJ1-5, with D possibly matching TRBD1 (6 bases). CDR3 length: 18 residues. CDR1 and CDR2 (germline): SGHVS, FQNEAQ. The V and J ends lost 5 bases and 0 bases respectively, with 20 bases between them. CDR3 region: CASSPERTVSYSNQPQHF. The CDR3 bases are TGTGCCAGCAGCCCGGAAAGGACAGTGAGCTATAGCAATCAGCCCCAGCATTTT.

In its sample, this clonotype was seen a few times. The chain has TRBV10-2 and TRBJ2-3; TRBD2 agrees at 7 bases. V was pared by 7 bases and J by 8 bases, with 15 bases of the junction left unmatched. The CDR3 contains 15 residues. Germline loops: CDR1 WSHSY, CDR2 SAAADI. CDR3 DNA sequence: TGCGCCAGCAAACCGGGACTACGGTCGGGTGGTACGCAGTATTTT. Encoded protein: CASKPGLRSGGTQYF.

This chain connects TRBV7-2 to TRBJ2-7, with 12 bases that match TRBD2. The CDR3 sequence is 15 residues long. The ends lost 5 bases at V and 9 bases at J; junction bases unmatched: 11. Germline values: CDR1 SGHTA, CDR2 FQGNSA. CDR3: CASSAGLAGSRSQYF. The CDR3 bases are TGTGCCAGCAGCGCCGGACTAGCGGGAAGTCGGTCGCAGTACTTC.

This clonotype was observed many times. The chain employs TRBV19 and TRBJ2-3, with no clear D. Trimming cost V 1 base and J 5 bases, with 16 bases left between them. Germline CDR1 is LNHDA and CDR2 is SQIVND (reference sequence). This CDR3 has 16 amino acids. This CDR3 reads CASSIAMGQLKDTQYF. For the CDR3, the DNA is TGTGCCAGTAGTATAGCAATGGGTCAGCTGAAAGATACGCAGTATTTT. Based on the CDR3 plus reference TRBV19 and TRBJ2-3, the full variable domain is DGGITQSPKYLFRKEGQNVTLSCEQNLNHDAMYWYRQDPGQGLRLIYYSQIVNDFQKGDIAEGYSVSREKKESFPLTVTSAQKNPTAFYLCASSIAMGQLKDTQYFGPGTRLTVL.

This clonotype has a handful of counts. This chain uses TRBV4-2 with TRBJ2-5; 8 bases line up with TRBD2. Germline lookup yields CDR1 LGHNA and CDR2 YNFKEQ. Trimming removed 4 bases from V and 0 bases from J; junction bases left unmatched: 4. The CDR3 spans 15 residues. The CDR3 nucleotides read TGTGCCAGCAGCCCCCCGGGGGGGTACCAAGAGACCCAGTACTTC. Encoded protein: CASSPPGGYQETQYF.

This clonotype was seen at least ten times. The V and J genes are TRBV4-1 and TRBJ2-5; D may be TRBD1 (5 bases). V lost 2 bases to trimming and J lost 5 bases, with 12 bases between them. This CDR3 is built from 14 residues. Germline assignment: CDR1 MGHRA and CDR2 YSYEKL. The CDR3 DNA is TGCGCCAGCAGCCAACATCCCAGGGTGGAGACCCAGTACTTC. This sequence encodes CASSQHPRVETQYF.

This clonotype was found many times. The V call is TRBV28, the J call TRBJ2-7, with no clear D. The V and J ends lost 5 bases and 5 bases respectively, with 13 bases between them. From germline, CDR1 is MDHEN and CDR2 SYDVKM. The CDR3 is 13 amino acids. The CDR3 DNA is TGTGCCAGCAGTCCACCCAGCGTAGACGAGCAGTACTTC. This gives the protein CASSPPSVDEQYF.

This clonotype occurred many times. The chain has TRBV27 and TRBJ1-6; D gene unclear. With 6 bases removed from V and 2 bases from J, the gap between germline ends came to 8 bases. Germline V gene data show CDR1 as MNHEY and CDR2 as SMNVEV (reference sequence). This CDR3 spans 14 amino acids. CDR3 sequence reads: CASSPNPYNSPLHF. The CDR3 DNA sequence: TGTGCCAGCAGCCCCAACCCCTATAATTCACCCCTCCACTTT.

This clonotype was seen at least ten times. V usage is TRBV28 and J usage is TRBJ2-1; 8 bases align to TRBD2. The CDR3 runs 15 residues. Trimming removed 6 bases from V and 4 bases from J; junction bases left unmatched: 8. Germline lookup yields CDR1 MDHEN and CDR2 SYDVKM. CDR3 in amino acids: CASSLRSGRYNEQFF. The CDR3 region has the DNA TGTGCCAGCAGCTTAAGAAGCGGGAGATACAATGAGCAGTTCTTC.

At least ten counts were recorded for this clonotype. The chain uses TRBV12-3 or TRBV12-4 and TRBJ2-5; the D gene is possibly TRBD2 (6 bases). Deletions cut 7 bases from V and 1 base from J, with 19 bases between. The CDR3 has 16 amino acids. CDR3: CASNAYGTLPQETQYF. The CDR3 DNA is TGTGCCAGCAATGCGTATGGGACTCTCCCCCAAGAGACCCAGTACTTC.

This clonotype was counted many times. The gene calls are TRBV5-1 and TRBJ2-7, with D tentatively TRBD1 (6 bases). Looked up from germline, CDR1 is SGHRS and CDR2 is YFSETQ. V shed 4 bases and J shed 0 bases, with 14 bases lying between them. CDR3 length: 15 amino acids. This CDR3 reads CASSTGTGSSYEQYF. DNA of the CDR3: TGCGCCAGCAGCACAGGGACGGGCAGCTCCTACGAGCAGTACTTC.

This clonotype was seen repeatedly, ten times or more. The CDR3 region has the DNA TGTGCCAGCAGACAGCACTACGAGCAGTACTTC. This encodes CASRQHYEQYF. The V call is TRBV28, the J call TRBJ2-7; no firm D call. The V gene lost 6 bases and the J gene lost 3 bases, with 6 bases spanning the gap. CDR3 length equals 11 residues. Germline V gene data show CDR1 as MDHEN and CDR2 as SYDVKM. Combining the CDR3 with reference TRBV28 and TRBJ2-7 gives the whole variable domain DVKVTQSSRYLVKRTGEKVFLECVQDMDHENMFWYRQDPGLGLRLIYFSYDVKMKEKGDIPEGYSVSREKKERFSLILESASTNQTSMYLCASRQHYEQYFGPGTRLTVT.

This clonotype was detected many times. The V gene is TRBV7-9, the J gene TRBJ2-7; D perhaps matches TRBD2 (6 bases). Trimming pared 6 bases from V and 4 bases from J, leaving 19 bases between. Germline-derived CDR1 and CDR2 are SEHNR and FQNEAQ (reference sequence). The length of the CDR3 is 15 residues. The CDR3 nucleotides read TGTGCCAGCAGTTCCAACCGGGACTTACAATACGAGCAGTACTTC. Translation gives CASSSNRDLQYEQYF.

This clonotype was found many times. The CDR3 DNA follows: TGTGCCGCTGCCGGGCCCGCCTACGAGCAGTACTTC. This codes for CAAAGPAYEQYF. The rearrangement joins TRBV28 to TRBJ2-7; no reliable D call. The V gene's germline CDR1 is MDHEN and CDR2 SYDVKM. V lost 11 bases and J lost 2, with 13 bases in between. The CDR3 sequence is 12 residues long.

The chain carries TRBV7-3 and TRBJ2-6; possible D gene TRBD1, 5 bases. The germline V gene has CDR1 SGHTA and CDR2 FQGTGA. V lost 2 bases and J 0 bases, leaving 14 bases between the germline ends. The CDR3 length is 18 residues. The CDR3 DNA sequence: TGTGCCAGCAGCTTATCGGCAGGGCAAAGCTCTGGGGCCAACGTCCTGACTTTC. Residues: CASSLSAGQSSGANVLTF.

This clonotype was counted many times. The rearrangement links TRBV5-1 to TRBJ1-1; tentative D call: TRBD1 (6 bases). CDR1 and CDR2 (germline): SGHRS, YFSETQ. The CDR3 contains 16 residues. V was cut by 0 bases and J by 0 bases, with 12 bases left in between. CDR3 nucleotide sequence: TGCGCCAGCAGCTTGGTGGGGGCGCGGGTGAACACTGAAGCTTTCTTT. Protein sequence: CASSLVGARVNTEAFF. Using reference TRBV5-1 and TRBJ1-1 for the parts outside the CDR3, the full variable domain is KAGVTQTPRYLIKTRGQQVTLSCSPISGHRSVSWYQQTPGQGLQFLFEYFSETQRNKGNFPGRFSGRQFSNSRSEMNVSTLELGDSALYLCASSLVGARVNTEAFFGQGTRLTVV.

Worth noting for this clonotype: A much larger clone sits a single nucleotide away, making a read error possible. The chain links TRBV18 to TRBJ2-2; a weak D match, TRBD1 (6 bases). Germline V gene data show CDR1 as KGHSH and CDR2 as LQKENI. The CDR3 has 16 amino acids. The CDR3 nucleotides are TGTGCCAGCTCACCAGGGACAAGAGGGAACACCGGGGACCTGTTTTTT. Translated: CASSPGTRGNTGDLFF.

As to this clonotype: A much larger clone sits a single nucleotide away, making a read error possible. V is TRBV7-9 and J is TRBJ1-1; maybe TRBD1 (5 bases). V lost 5 bases to trimming and J lost 2 bases, with 15 bases between them. CDR1 SEHNR and CDR2 FQNEAQ come from the germline V gene (reference sequence). The CDR3 runs to 15 residues. The CDR3 coding sequence is TGTGCCAGCAGCGAGCCGGCAGGGCATAACACTGAAGCTTTCTTT. Protein: CASSEPAGHNTEAFF.